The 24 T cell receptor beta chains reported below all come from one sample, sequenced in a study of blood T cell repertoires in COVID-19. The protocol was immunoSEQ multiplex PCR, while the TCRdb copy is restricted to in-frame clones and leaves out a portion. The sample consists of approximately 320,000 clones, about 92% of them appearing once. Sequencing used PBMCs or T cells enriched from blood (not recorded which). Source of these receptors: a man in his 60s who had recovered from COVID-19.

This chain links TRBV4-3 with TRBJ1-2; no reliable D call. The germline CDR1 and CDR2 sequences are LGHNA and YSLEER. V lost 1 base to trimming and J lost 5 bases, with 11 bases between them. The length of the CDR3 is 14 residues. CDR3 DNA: TGCGCCAGCAGCCAAGGCGGGAACCTTTATGGCTACACCTTC. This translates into CASSQGGNLYGYTF.

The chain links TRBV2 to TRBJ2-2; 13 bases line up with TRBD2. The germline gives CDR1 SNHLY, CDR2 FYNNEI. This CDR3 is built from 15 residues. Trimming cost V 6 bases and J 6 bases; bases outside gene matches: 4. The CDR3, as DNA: TGTGCCAGCAGAGGACTAGCGGGAGCCCCCGGGGAGCTGTTTTTT. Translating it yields CASRGLAGAPGELFF.

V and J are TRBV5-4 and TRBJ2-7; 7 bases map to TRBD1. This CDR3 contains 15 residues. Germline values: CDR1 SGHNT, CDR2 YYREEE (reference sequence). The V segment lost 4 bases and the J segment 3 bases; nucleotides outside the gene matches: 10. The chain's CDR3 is CASSLEPGQFYEQYF. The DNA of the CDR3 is TGTGCCAGCAGCCTGGAACCGGGACAGTTCTACGAGCAGTACTTC.

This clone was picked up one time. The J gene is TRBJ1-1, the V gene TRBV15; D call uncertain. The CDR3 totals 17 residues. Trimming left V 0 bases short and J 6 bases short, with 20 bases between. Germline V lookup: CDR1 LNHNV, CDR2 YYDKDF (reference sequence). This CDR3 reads CATSRDLSSNLVAEAFF. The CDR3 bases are TGTGCCACCAGCAGAGATCTTAGTTCAAATTTGGTGGCTGAAGCTTTCTTT.

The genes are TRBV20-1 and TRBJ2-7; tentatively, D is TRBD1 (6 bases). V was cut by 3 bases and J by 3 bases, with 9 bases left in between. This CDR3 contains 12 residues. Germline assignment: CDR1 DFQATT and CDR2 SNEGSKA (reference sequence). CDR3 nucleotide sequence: TGCAGTGCTAGTGCCAGGGGCTACGAGCAGTACTTC. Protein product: CSASARGYEQYF.

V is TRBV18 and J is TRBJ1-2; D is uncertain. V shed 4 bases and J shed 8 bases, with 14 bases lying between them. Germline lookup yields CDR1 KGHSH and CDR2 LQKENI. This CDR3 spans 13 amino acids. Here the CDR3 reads CASSLSPDSGYTF. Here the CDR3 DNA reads TGTGCCAGCTCACTTTCCCCAGATAGCGGCTACACCTTC.

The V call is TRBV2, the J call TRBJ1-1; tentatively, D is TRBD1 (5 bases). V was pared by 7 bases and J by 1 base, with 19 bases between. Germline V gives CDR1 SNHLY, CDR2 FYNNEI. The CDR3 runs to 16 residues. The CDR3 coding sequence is TGTGCCAGCACCCACGGGGGGAGCTCAAGGAACACTGAAGCTTTCTTT. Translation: CASTHGGSSRNTEAFF. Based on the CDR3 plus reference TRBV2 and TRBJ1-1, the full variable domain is EPEVTQTPSHQVTQMGQEVILRCVPISNHLYFYWYRQILGQKVEFLVSFYNNEISEKSEIFDDQFSVERPDGSNFTLKIRSTKLEDSAMYFCASTHGGSSRNTEAFFGQGTRLTVV.

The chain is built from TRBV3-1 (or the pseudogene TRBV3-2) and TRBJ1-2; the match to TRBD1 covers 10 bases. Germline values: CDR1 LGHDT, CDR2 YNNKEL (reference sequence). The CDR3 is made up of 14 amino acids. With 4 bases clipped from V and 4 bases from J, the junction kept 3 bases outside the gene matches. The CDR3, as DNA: TGTGCCAGCAGCCTTCGGACAGGGGGCTATGGCTACACCTTC. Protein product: CASSLRTGGYGYTF.

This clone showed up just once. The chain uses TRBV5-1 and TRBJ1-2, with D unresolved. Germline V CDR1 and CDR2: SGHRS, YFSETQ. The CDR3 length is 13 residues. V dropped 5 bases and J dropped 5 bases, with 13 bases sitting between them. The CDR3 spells CASREDGRYGYTF. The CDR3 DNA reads TGCGCCAGCAGGGAGGACGGCCGGTATGGCTACACCTTC. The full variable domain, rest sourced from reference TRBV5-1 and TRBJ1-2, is KAGVTQTPRYLIKTRGQQVTLSCSPISGHRSVSWYQQTPGQGLQFLFEYFSETQRNKGNFPGRFSGRQFSNSRSEMNVSTLELGDSALYLCASREDGRYGYTFGSGTRLTVV.

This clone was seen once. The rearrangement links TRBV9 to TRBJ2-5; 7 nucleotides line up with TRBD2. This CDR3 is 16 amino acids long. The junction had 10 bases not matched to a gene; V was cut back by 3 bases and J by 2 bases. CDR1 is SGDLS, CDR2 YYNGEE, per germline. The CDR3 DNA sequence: TGTGCCAGCAGCGGCCCCCCGGTAGCGGGTCAAGAGACCCAGTACTTC. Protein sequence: CASSGPPVAGQETQYF.

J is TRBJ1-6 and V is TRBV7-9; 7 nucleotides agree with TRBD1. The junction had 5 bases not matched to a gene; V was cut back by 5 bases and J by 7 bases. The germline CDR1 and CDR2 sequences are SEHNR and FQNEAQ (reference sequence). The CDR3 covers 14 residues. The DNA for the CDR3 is TGTGCCAGCAGCCAACAGGGGAGAAATTCACCCCTCCACTTT. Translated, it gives CASSQQGRNSPLHF.

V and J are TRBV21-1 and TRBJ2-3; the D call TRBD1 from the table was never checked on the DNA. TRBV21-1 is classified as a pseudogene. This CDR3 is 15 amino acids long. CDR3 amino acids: CASSPTGRVTDTQYF. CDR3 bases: TGTGCCAGCAGCCCGACAGGGCGGGTTACAGATACGCAGTATTTT.

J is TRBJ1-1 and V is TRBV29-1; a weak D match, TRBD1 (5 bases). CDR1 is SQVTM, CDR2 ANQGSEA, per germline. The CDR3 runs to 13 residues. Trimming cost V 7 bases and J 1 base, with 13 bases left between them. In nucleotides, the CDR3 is TGCAGCGGATGGGACGGGAGGAACACTGAAGCTTTCTTT. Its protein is CSGWDGRNTEAFF.

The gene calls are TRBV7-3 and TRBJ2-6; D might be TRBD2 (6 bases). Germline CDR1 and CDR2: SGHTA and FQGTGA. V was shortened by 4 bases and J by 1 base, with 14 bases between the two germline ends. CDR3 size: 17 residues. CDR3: CASSSTPLASGANVLTF. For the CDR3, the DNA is TGTGCCAGCAGCTCAACCCCACTAGCTTCTGGGGCCAACGTCCTGACTTTC.

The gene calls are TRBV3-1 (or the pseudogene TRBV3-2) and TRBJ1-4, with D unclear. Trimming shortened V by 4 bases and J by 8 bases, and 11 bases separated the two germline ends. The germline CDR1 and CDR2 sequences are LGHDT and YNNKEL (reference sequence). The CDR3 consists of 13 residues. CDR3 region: CASSRTTKEKLFF. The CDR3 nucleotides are TGTGCCAGCAGCCGAACAACGAAGGAAAAACTGTTTTTT.

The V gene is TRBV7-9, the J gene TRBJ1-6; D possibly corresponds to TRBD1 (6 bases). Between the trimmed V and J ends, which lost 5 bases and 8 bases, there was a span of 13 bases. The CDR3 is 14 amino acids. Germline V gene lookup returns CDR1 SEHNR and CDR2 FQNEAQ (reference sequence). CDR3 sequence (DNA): TGTGCCAGCAGCCGGGACATGGGTGATTCACCCCTCCACTTT. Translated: CASSRDMGDSPLHF.

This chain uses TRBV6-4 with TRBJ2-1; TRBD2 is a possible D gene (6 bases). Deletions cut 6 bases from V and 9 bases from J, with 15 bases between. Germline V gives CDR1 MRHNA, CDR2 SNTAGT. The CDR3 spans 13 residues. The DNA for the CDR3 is TGTGCCAGCAGCCGGGACTGGACGGGTGAGCAGTTCTTC. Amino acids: CASSRDWTGEQFF.

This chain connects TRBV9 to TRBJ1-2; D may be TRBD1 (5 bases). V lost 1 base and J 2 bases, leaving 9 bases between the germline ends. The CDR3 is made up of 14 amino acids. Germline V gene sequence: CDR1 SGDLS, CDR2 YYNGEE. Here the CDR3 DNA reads TGTGCCAGCAGCGTAACCAACAGGAACTATGGCTACACCTTC. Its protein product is CASSVTNRNYGYTF.

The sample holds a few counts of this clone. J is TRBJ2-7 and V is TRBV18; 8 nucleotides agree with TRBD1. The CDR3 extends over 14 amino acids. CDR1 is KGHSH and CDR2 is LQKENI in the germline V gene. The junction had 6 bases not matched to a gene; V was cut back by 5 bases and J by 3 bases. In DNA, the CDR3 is TGTGCCAGCTCATTGATTACAGGGGGCTACGAGCAGTACTTC. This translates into CASSLITGGYEQYF. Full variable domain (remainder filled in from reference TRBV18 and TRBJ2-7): NAGVMQNPRHLVRRRGQEARLRCSPMKGHSHVYWYRQLPEEGLKFMVYLQKENIIDESGMPKERFSAEFPKEGPSILRIQQVVRGDSAAYFCASSLITGGYEQYFGPGTRLTVT.

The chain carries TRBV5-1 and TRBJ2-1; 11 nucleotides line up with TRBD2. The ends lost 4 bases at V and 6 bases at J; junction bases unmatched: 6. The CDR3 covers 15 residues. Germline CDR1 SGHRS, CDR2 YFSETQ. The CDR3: CASSPTSGSINEQFF. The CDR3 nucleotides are TGCGCCAGCAGCCCTACTAGCGGGAGTATCAATGAGCAGTTCTTC.

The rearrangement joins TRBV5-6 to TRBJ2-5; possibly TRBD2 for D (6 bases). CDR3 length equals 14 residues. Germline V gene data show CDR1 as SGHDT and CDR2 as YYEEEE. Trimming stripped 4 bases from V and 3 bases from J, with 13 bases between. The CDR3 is CASSAGTPKETQYF. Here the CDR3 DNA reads TGTGCCAGCAGCGCCGGGACTCCAAAAGAGACCCAGTACTTC.

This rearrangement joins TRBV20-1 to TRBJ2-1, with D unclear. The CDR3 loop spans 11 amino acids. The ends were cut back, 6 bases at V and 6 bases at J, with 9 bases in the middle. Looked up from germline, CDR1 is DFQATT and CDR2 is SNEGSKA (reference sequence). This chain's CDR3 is CSASRLNEQFF. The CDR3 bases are TGCAGTGCGTCGCGGCTCAATGAGCAGTTCTTC.

The CDR3 spells CAIRGEPNYEQYF. CDR3 nucleotide sequence: TGTGCCATCAGGGGAGAGCCAAACTACGAGCAGTACTTC. V usage is TRBV2 and J usage is TRBJ2-7, with D possibly matching TRBD1 (6 bases). The CDR3 is 13 amino acids. Germline CDR1 and CDR2: SNHLY and FYNNEI. V lost 10 bases, J lost 3 bases, and 16 bases lay in between.

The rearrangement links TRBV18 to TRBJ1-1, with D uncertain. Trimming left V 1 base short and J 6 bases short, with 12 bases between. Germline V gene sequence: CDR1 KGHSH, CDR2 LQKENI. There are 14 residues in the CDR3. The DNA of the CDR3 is TGTGCCAGCTCACCACACGCGGGCCTGGCTGAAGCTTTCTTT. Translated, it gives CASSPHAGLAEAFF.